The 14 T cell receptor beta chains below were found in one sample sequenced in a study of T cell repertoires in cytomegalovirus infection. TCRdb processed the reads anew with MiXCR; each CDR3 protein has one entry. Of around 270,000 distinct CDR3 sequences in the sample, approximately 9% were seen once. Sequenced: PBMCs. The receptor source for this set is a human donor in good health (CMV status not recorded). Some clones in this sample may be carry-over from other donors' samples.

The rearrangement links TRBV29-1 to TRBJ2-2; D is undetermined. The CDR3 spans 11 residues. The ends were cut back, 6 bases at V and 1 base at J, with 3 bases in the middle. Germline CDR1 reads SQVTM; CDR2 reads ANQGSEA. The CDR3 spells CSVMNTGELFF. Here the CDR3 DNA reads TGCAGCGTGATGAACACCGGGGAGCTGTTTTTT.

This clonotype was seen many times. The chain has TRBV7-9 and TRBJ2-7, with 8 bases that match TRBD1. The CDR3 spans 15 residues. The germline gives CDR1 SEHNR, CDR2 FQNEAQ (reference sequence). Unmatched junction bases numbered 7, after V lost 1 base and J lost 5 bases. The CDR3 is CASSLGRTGINEQYF. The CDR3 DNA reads TGTGCCAGCAGCTTAGGCAGGACAGGGATCAACGAGCAGTACTTC.

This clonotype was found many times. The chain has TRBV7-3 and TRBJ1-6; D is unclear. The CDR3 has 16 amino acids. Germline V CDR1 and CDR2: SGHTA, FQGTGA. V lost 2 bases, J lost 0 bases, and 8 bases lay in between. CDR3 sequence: CASSLQASSYNSPLHF. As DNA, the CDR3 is TGTGCCAGCAGCTTACAGGCTAGCTCCTATAATTCACCCCTCCACTTT.

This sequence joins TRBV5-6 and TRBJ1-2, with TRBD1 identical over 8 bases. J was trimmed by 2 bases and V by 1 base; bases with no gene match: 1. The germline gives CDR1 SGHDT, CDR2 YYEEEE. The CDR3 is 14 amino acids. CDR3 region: CASSLRDRNYGYTF. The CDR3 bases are TGTGCCAGCAGCTTGAGGGACAGGAACTATGGCTACACCTTC. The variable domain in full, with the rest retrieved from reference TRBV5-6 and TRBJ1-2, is DAGVTQSPTHLIKTRGQQVTLRCSPKSGHDTVSWYQQALGQGPQFIFQYYEEEERQRGNFPDRFSGHQFPNYSSELNVNALLLGDSALYLCASSLRDRNYGYTFGSGTRLTVV.

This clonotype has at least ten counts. Here the CDR3 DNA reads TGTGCCAGCAGCCTACAGGGTTACGATCAGCCCCAGCATTTT. It specifies CASSLQGYDQPQHF. The chain links TRBV7-9 to TRBJ1-5; TRBD1 might be the D (6 bases). V was clipped by 5 bases and J by 5 bases, with 13 bases between them. CDR3 length: 14 residues. Germline assignment: CDR1 SEHNR and CDR2 FQNEAQ (reference sequence).

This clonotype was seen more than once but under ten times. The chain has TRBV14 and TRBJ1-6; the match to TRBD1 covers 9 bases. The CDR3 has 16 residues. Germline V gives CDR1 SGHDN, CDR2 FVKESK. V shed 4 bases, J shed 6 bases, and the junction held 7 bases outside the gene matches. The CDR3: CASSPGQGLINSPLHF. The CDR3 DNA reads TGTGCCAGCAGCCCGGGACAGGGCCTGATTAATTCACCCCTCCACTTT.

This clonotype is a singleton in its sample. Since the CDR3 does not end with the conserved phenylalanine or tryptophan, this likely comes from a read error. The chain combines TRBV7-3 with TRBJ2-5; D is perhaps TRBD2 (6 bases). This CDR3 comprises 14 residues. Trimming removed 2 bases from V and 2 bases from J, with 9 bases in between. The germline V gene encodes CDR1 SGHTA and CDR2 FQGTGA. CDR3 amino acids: CASSLGTGQETQYS. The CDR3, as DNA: TGTGCCAGCAGCTTAGGGACTGGACAAGAGACCCAGTACTCC.

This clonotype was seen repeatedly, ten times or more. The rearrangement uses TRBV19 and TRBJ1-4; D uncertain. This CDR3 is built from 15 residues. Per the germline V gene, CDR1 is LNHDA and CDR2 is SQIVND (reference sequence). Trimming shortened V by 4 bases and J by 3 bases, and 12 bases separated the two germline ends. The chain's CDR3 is CASSSAGEANEKLFF. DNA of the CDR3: TGTGCCAGTAGTAGTGCAGGTGAAGCTAATGAAAAACTGTTTTTT.

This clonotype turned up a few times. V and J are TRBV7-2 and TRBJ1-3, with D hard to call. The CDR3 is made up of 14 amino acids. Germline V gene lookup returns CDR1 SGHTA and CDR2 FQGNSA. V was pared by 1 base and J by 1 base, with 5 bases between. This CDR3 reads CASSLGWSGNTIYF. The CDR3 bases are TGTGCCAGCAGCTTAGGGTGGTCTGGAAACACCATATATTTT.

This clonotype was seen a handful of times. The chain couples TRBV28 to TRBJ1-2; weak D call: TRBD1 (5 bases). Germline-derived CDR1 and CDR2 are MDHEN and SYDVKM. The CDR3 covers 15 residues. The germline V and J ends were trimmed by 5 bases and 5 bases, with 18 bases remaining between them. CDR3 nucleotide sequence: TGTGCCAGCAGTACACCGGGACTTCGCGAATATGGCTACACCTTC. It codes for CASSTPGLREYGYTF.

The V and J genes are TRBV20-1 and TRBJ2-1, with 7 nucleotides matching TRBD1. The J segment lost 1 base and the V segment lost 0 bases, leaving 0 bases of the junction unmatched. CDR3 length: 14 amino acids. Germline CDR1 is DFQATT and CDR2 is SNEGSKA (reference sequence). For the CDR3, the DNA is TGCAGTGCTAGAGAGGGACAGTCCTACAATGAGCAGTTCTTC. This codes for CSAREGQSYNEQFF.

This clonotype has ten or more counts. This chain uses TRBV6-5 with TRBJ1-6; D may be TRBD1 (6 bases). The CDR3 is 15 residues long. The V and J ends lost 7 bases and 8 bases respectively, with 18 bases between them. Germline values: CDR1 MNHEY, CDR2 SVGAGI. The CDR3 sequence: CASKPVGHDDSPLHF. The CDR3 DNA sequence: TGTGCCAGCAAGCCAGTGGGACACGATGATTCACCCCTCCACTTT.

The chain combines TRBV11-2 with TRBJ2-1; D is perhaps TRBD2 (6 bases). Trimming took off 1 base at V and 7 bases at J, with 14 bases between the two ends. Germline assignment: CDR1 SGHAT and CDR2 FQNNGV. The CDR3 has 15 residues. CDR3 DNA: TGTGCCAGCAGCTTAGGACAGCGGGCGGAGAATGAGCAGTTCTTC. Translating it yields CASSLGQRAENEQFF.

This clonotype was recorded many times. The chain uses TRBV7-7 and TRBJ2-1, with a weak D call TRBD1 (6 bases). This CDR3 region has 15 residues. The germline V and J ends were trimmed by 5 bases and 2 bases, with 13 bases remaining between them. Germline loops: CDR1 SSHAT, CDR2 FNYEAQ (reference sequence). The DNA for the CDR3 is TGTGCCAGCAGCCCAACAGGGCCGGCCTACAATGAGCAGTTCTTC. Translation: CASSPTGPAYNEQFF.